This T cell receptor (beta chain) was identified during a study of blood T cell repertoires in COVID-19. As for the study in general: PBMCs, B-cell-depleted T cells, or T cells provided the cDNA or gDNA that made up the material.

This CDR3 contains 14 residues. V lost 3 bases, J lost 0 bases, and 7 bases lay in between. Germline V gives CDR1 LNHDA, CDR2 SQIVND (reference sequence). A remark on this clone: This sample includes further DNA sequences coding for the same CDR3.

Assay used: immunoSEQ multiplex PCR; TCRdb lists only in-frame clones, some missing. The sample holds 310,000 or so clones; more than 85% are singletons and the top ten take about 2.2%. The sequenced material came from peripheral blood. V and J are TRBV19 and TRBJ2-3; D is possibly TRBD2 (6 bases). The receptor's source is a woman under 40 with COVID-19, enrolled during active disease. The DNA for the CDR3 is TGTGCCAGTAGTATCGGGGGAAGCACAGATACGCAGTATTTT. This encodes CASSIGGSTDTQYF. Drawing the rest from reference TRBV19 and TRBJ2-3, the complete variable domain is DGGITQSPKYLFRKEGQNVTLSCEQNLNHDAMYWYRQDPGQGLRLIYYSQIVNDFQKGDIAEGYSVSREKKESFPLTVTSAQKNPTAFYLCASSIGGSTDTQYFGPGTRLTVL.